The T cell receptor beta chain described here comes from a study of blood T cell repertoires in COVID-19. Study details: Acute and convalescent COVID-19 samples came from the United States, Italy and Spain. In each case, the material was cDNA or gDNA derived from T cells, B-cell-depleted T cells, or PBMCs.

TCRdb keeps only in-frame clones here, not all; method: immunoSEQ multiplex PCR. The sample has some 120,000 clones, approximately 84% seen once; the top ten hold about 13%. The material sequenced was peripheral blood. The sequence derives from a human donor in a cohort sampled during active COVID-19.

CDR3 nucleotide sequence: TGTGCCTGGGCAAAAGAGACAGGGGGATTGTATGGAAACACCATATATTTT. This gives the protein CAWAKETGGLYGNTIYF. The J gene is TRBJ1-3, the V gene TRBV30, with 9 bases lining up with TRBD1. Germline trimming cut 5 bases from V and 3 bases from J; bases unmatched to any gene: 14. The CDR3 length is 17 residues. Germline V CDR1 and CDR2: GTSNPN, SVGIG (reference sequence).